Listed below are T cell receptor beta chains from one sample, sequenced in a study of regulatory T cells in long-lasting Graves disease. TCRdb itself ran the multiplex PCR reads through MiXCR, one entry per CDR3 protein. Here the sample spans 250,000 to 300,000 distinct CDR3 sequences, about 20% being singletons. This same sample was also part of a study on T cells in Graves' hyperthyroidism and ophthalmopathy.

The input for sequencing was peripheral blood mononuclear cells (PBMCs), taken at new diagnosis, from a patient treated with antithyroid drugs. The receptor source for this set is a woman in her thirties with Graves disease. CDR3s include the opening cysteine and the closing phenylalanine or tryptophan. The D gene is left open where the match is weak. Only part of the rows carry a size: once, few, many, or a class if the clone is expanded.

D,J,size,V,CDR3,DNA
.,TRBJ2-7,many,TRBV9,CASTLGWGSYEQYF,TGTGCCAGCACCCTCGGGTGGGGGTCCTACGAGCAGTACTTC
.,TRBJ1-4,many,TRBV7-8,CASSPTRVQKEKLFF,TGTGCCAGCAGCCCGACGAGGGTTCAGAAGGAAAAACTGTTTTTT
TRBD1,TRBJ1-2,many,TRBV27,CASSFTGVTNYGYTF,TGTGCCAGCAGTTTCACAGGGGTGACTAACTATGGCTACACCTTC
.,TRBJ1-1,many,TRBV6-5,CASSLEGMNTEAFF,TGTGCCAGCAGTTTAGAGGGAATGAACACTGAAGCTTTCTTT
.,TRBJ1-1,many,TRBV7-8,CASSLGTGEAFF,TGTGCCAGCAGCTTAGGAACAGGGGAAGCTTTCTTT
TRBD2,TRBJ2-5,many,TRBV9,CASSVAQRGGRETQYF,TGTGCCAGCAGCGTAGCGCAGCGGGGGGGCCGCGAGACCCAGTACTTC
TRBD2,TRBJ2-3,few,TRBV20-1,CSASLTSSGTQYF,TGCAGTGCTAGCCTGACTAGCTCGGGTACGCAGTATTTT
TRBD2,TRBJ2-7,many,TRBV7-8,CASSPTGGGVYEQYF,TGTGCCAGCAGTCCAACGGGCGGGGGAGTATACGAGCAGTACTTC
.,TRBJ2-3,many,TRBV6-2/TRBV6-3,CASSTGSWASTDTQYF,TGTGCCAGCAGCACCGGAAGTTGGGCTAGCACAGATACGCAGTATTTT
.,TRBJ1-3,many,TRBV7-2,CASSSQTAYGNTIYF,TGTGCCAGCAGCTCCCAAACTGCGTACGGAAACACCATATATTTT
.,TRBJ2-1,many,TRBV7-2,CASSFRTAVVEQFF,TGTGCCAGCAGCTTTAGGACGGCCGTTGTTGAGCAGTTCTTC
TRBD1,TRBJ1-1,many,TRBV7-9,CASSLETGETEAFF,TGTGCCAGCAGCTTGGAGACAGGGGAGACTGAAGCTTTCTTT
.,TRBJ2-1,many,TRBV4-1,CASSRTSRQSTYNEQFF,TGTGCCAGCAGCCGTACTAGTAGACAGAGCACCTACAATGAGCAGTTCTTC
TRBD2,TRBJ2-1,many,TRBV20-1,CSTSGGRNEQFF,TGCAGCACTAGCGGGGGGCGGAATGAGCAGTTCTTC
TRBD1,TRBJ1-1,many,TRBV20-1,CSARTGARTEAFF,TGCAGTGCCAGGACAGGGGCCCGCACTGAAGCTTTCTTT
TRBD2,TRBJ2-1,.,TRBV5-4,CASSLSSGGHEQFF,TGTGCCAGCAGCTTGTCTAGCGGGGGGCATGAGCAGTTCTTC
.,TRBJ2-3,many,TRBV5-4,CASMDIFDTQYF,TGTGCCAGCATGGATATTTTCGATACGCAGTATTTT
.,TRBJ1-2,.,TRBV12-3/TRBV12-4,CASSPTMGGGYGYTF,TGTGCCAGCAGTCCCACAATGGGTGGGGGCTATGGCTACACCTTC
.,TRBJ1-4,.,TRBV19,CASNDGTNEKLFF,TGTGCCAGTAATGACGGAACTAATGAAAAACTGTTTTTT
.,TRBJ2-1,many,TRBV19,CASSIAWVGRHEQFF,TGTGCCAGTAGTATAGCCTGGGTAGGGCGCCATGAGCAGTTCTTC
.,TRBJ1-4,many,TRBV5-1,CASSLGTDEKLFF,TGCGCCAGCAGCTTGGGGACGGATGAAAAACTGTTTTTT
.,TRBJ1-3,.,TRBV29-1,CSVDLWDTIYF,TGCAGCGTTGATCTTTGGGACACCATATATTTT
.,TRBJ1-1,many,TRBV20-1,CSARGGGVGDTEAFF,TGCAGTGCTAGGGGTGGTGGTGTGGGGGACACTGAAGCTTTCTTT
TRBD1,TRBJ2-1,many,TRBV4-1,CASRDRSSYNEQFF,TGCGCCAGCAGGGACAGGAGCTCCTACAATGAGCAGTTCTTC
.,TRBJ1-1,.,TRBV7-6,CASMKGTNTEAFF,TGTGCCAGCATGAAGGGAACGAACACTGAAGCTTTCTTT
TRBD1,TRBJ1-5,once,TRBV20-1,CSARQGAVRNQPQHF,TGCAGTGCTAGACAGGGGGCAGTACGGAATCAGCCCCAGCATTTT
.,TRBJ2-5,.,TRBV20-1,CSARSGTSQETQYF,TGCAGTGCTAGAAGTGGGACATCTCAAGAGACCCAGTACTTC
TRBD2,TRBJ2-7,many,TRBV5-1,CASSLAAGVPSTYEQYF,TGTGCCAGCAGCTTAGCAGCGGGGGTCCCCTCCACCTACGAGCAGTACTTC
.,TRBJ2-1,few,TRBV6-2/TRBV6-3,CASSYQYEQFF,TGTGCCAGCAGTTACCAATATGAGCAGTTCTTC